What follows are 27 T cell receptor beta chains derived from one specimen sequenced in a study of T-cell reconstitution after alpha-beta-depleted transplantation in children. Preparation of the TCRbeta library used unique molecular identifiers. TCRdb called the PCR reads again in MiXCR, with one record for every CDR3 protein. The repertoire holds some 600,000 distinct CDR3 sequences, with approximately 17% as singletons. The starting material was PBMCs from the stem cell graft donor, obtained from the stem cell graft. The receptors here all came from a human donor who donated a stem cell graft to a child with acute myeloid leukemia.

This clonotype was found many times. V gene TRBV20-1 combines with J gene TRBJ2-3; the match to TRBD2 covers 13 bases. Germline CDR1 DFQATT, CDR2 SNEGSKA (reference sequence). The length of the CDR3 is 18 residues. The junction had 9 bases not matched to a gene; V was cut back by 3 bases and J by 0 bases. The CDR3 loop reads CSASTSGGAQISTDTQYF. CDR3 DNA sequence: TGCAGTGCTAGCACTAGCGGGGGGGCACAAATAAGCACAGATACGCAGTATTTT.

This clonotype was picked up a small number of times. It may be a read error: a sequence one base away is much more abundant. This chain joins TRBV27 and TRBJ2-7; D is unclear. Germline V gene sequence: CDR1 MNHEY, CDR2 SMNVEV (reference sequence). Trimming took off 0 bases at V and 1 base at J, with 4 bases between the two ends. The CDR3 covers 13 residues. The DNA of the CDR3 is TGTGCCAGCAGTTTATCCACTTCCTACGAGCAGTACTTC. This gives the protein CASSLSTSYEQYF.

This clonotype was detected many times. CDR3 sequence (DNA): TGTGCCAGCGGTGGAGGCGCCGTTGTCTCCTACAATGAGCAGTTCTTC. It is translated as CASGGGAVVSYNEQFF. This chain connects TRBV12-3 or TRBV12-4 to TRBJ2-1; weak D call: TRBD2 (5 bases). V was clipped by 8 bases and J by 0 bases, with 17 bases between them. The CDR3 has 16 amino acids.

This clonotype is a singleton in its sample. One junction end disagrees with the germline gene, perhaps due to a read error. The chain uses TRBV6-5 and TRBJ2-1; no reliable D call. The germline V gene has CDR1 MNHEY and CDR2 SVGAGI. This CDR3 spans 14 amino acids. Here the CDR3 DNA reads TGTGCTAGCAGTTACGTCCGCCCACCCCATGAGCAGTTCTTC. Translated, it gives CASSYVRPPHEQFF.

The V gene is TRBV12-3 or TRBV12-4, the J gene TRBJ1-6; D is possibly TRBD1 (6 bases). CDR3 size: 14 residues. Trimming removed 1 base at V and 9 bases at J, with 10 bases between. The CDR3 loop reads CASSLDQGSSPLHF. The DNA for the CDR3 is TGTGCCAGCAGTTTAGATCAGGGGAGTTCACCCCTCCACTTT.

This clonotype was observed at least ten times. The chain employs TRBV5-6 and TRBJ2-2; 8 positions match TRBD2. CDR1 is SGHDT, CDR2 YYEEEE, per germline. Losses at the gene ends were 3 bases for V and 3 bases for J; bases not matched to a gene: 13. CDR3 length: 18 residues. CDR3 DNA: TGTGCCAGCAGCTCATCAGCGGGGGCGCCTCCGTACACCGGGGAGCTGTTTTTT. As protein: CASSSSAGAPPYTGELFF.

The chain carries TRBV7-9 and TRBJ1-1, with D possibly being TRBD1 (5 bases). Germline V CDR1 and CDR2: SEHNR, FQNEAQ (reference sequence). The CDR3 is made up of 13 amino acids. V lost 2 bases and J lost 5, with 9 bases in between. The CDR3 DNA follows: TGTGCCAGCAGCTTACTGGGGGAGACTGAAGCTTTCTTT. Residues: CASSLLGETEAFF. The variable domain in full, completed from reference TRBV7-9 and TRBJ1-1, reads DTGVSQNPRHKITKRGQNVTFRCDPISEHNRLYWYRQTLGQGPEFLTYFQNEAQLEKSRLLSDRFSAERPKGSFSTLEIQRTEQGDSAMYLCASSLLGETEAFFGQGTRLTVV.

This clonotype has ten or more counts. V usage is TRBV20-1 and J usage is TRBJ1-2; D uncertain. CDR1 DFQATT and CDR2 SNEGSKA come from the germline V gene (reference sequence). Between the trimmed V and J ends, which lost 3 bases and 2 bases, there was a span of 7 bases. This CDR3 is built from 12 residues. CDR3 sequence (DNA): TGCAGTGCTAGGGGGATCAACTATGGCTACACCTTC. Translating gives CSARGINYGYTF.

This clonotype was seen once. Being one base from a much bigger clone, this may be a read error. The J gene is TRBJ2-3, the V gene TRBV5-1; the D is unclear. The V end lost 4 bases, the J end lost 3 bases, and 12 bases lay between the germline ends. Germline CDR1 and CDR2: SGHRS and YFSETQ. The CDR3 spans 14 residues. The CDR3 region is CASSLYLGTDTQYF. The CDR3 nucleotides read TGCGCCAGCAGCCTGTATCTTGGGACAGATACGCAGTATTTT.

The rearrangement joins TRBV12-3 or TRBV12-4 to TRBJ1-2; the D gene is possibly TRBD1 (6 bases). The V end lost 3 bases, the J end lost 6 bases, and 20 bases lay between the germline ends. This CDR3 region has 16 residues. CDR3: CASSFDEGGSLHGYTF. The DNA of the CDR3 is TGTGCCAGCAGTTTCGACGAGGGGGGTTCGTTACATGGCTACACCTTC.

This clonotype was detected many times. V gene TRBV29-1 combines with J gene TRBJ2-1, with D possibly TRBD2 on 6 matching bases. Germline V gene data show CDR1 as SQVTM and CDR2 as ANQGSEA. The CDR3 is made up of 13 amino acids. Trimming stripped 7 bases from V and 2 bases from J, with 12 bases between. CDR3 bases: TGCAGCGCTAGGGAGGCCCCCTACAATGAGCAGTTCTTC. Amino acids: CSAREAPYNEQFF.

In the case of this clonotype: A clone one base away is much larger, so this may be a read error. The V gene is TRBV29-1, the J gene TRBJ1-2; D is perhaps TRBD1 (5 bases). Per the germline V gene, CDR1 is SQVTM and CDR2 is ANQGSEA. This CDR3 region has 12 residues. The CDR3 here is CSVESGADGYPF. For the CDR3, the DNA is TGCAGCGTTGAGTCCGGGGCTGATGGCTACCCCTTC.

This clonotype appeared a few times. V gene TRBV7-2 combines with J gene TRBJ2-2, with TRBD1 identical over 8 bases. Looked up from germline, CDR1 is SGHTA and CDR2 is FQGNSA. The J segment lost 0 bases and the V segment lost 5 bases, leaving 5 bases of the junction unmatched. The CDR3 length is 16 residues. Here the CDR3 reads CASSPGQAANTGELFF. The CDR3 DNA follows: TGTGCCAGCAGCCCGGGACAGGCTGCGAACACCGGGGAGCTGTTTTTT.

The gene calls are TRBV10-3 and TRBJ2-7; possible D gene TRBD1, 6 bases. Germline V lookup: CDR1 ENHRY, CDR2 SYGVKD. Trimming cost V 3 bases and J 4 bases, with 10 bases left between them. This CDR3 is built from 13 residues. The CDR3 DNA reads TGTGCCATCAGTGATGGGACACTGTACGAGCAGTACTTC. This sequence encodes CAISDGTLYEQYF.

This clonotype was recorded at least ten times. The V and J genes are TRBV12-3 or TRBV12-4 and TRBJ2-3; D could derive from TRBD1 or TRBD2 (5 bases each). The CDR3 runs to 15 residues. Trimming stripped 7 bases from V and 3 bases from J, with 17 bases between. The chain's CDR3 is CASNERDLTTDTQYF. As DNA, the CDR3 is TGTGCCAGCAATGAAAGGGACCTGACGACAGATACGCAGTATTTT.

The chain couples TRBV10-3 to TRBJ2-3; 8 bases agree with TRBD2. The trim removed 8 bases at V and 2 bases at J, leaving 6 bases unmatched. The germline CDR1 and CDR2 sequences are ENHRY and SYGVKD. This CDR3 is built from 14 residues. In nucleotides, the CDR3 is TGTGCCATCGGAAATAGCGGGGCCACAGATACGCAGTATTTT. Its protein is CAIGNSGATDTQYF.

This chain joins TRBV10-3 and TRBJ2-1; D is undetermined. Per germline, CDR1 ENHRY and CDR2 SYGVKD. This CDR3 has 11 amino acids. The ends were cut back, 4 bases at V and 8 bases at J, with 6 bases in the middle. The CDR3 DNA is TGTGCCATCAGTGCTTCCCATGAGCAGTTCTTC. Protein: CAISASHEQFF.

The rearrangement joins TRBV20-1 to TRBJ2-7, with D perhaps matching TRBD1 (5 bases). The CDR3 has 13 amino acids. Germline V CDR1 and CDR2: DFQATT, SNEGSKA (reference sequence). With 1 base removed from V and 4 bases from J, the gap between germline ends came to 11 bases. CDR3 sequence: CSARATDKYEQYV. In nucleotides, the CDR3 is TGCAGTGCTAGAGCGACAGACAAGTACGAGCAGTACGTC.

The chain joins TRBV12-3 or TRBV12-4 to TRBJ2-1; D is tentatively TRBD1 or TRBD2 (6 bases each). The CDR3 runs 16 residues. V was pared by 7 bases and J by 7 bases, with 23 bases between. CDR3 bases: TGTGCCAGCACCCCGGGGGCCCATCGGAGGGTGAATGAGCAGTTCTTC. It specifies CASTPGAHRRVNEQFF.

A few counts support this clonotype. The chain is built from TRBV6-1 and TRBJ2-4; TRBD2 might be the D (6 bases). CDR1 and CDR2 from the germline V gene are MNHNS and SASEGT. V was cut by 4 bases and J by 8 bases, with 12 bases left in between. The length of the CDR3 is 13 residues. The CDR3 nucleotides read TGTGCCAGCAGTGGTCAGGAGCGGGACATTCAGTACTTC. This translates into CASSGQERDIQYF.

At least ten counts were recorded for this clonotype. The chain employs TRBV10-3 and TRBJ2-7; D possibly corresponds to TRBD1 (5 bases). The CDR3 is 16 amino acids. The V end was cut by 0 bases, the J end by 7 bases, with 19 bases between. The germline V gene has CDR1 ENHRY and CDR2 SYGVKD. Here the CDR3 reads CAISESGRDQSEEQYV. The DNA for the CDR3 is TGTGCCATCAGTGAGTCGGGCAGGGATCAATCTGAGGAGCAGTACGTC.

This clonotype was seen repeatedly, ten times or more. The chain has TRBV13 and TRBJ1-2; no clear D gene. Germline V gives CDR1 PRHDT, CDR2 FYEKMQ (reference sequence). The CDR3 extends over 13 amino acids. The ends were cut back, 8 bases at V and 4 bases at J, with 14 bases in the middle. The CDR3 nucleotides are TGTGCCAGCGGAACCCGGGTGGTCTATGGCTACACCTTC. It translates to CASGTRVVYGYTF. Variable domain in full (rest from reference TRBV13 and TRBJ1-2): AAGVIQSPRHLIKEKRETATLKCYPIPRHDTVYWYQQGPGQDPQFLISFYEKMQSDKGSIPDRFSAQQFSDYHSELNMSSLELGDSALYFCASGTRVVYGYTFGSGTRLTVV.

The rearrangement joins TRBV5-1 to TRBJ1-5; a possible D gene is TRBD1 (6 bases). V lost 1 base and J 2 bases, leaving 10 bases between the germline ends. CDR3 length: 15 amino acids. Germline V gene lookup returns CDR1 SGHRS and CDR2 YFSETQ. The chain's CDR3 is CASSLFGGGNQPQHF. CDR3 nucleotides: TGCGCCAGCAGCTTGTTCGGGGGCGGCAATCAGCCCCAGCATTTT.

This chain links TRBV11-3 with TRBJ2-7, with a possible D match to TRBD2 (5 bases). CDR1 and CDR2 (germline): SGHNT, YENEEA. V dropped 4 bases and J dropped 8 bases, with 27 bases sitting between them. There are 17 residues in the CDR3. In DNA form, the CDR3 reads TGTGCCAGCAGCTCAGGTCCCGGGGAGTGGTCTCCAGCCAAGCAGTACGTC. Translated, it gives CASSSGPGEWSPAKQYV.

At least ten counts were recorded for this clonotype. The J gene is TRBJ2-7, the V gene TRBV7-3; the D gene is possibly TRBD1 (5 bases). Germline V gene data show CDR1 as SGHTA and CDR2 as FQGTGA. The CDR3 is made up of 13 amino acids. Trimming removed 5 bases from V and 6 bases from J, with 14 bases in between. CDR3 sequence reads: CASSLTRGGEQYF. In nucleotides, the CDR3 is TGTGCCAGCAGCCTCACAAGGGGTGGCGAGCAGTACTTC.

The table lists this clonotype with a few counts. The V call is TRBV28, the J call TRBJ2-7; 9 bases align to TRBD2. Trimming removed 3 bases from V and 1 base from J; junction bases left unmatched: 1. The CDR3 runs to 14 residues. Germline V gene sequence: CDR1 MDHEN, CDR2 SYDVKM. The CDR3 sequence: CASSFAGGSYEQYV. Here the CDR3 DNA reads TGTGCCAGCAGTTTTGCGGGGGGGTCCTACGAGCAGTACGTC.

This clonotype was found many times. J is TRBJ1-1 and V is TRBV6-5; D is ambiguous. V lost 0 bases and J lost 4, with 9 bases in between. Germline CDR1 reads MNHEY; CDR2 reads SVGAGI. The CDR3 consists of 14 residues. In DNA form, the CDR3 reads TGTGCCAGCAGTTACTCGATCGGGAGCACTGAAGCTTTCTTT. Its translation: CASSYSIGSTEAFF.